This T cell receptor (beta chain) was documented in a study of regulatory T cells in long-lasting Graves disease. General study points: Between persistent patients, thousands of public clonotypes were shared, exceeding the 966 shared between new patients.

Time point specified: newly diagnosed GD, antithyroid drugs for less than 3 months. The TCR library was made from RNA that had been extracted from PBMCs in TRIzol. In building TCR beta libraries, iRepertoire HTBI primers were used together with Arm-PCR of CDR3 regions. TCRdb passed the multiplex PCR reads through MiXCR, listing each CDR3 protein once. The profile shows a few hundred thousand distinct CDR3 sequences, 16% of them singletons. In germline, CDR1 is DFQATT, CDR2 SNEGSKA (reference sequence). There are 14 residues in the CDR3. The J segment lost 7 bases and the V segment lost 7 bases, leaving 9 bases of the junction unmatched. This clonotype occurred many times. Its cognate antigen is unknown. The data also belong to a second study, concerning T cells in Graves' hyperthyroidism and ophthalmopathy.

This sequence joins TRBV20-1 and TRBJ2-7; 14 nucleotides align to TRBD2. The source is a woman aged 18-29 years with Graves disease. The source was peripheral blood mononuclear cells (PBMCs), collected at new diagnosis, from a patient treated with antithyroid drugs. The CDR3 loop reads CSGEGLAGVREQYF. The CDR3 DNA follows: TGCAGTGGAGAGGGACTAGCGGGAGTGAGAGAGCAGTACTTC.